Listed here is a single T cell receptor beta chain. Recruitment covered about two dozen US areas and drew participants whose ages spanned about 18 to 89 years. Clinical history as reported by participants underpinned cohort assignment. Sequencing was performed with immunoSEQ multiplex PCR; in TCRdb, only in-frame clones are kept and a portion is missing. This sample yields some 200,000 clones, of which about 81% are seen a single time; 7.5% to 10% belongs to the top ten. These data belong to a study of blood T cell repertoires in COVID-19. At the level of the study: Sources were T cells, B-cell-depleted T cells, or PBMCs; the material itself was cDNA or gDNA.

Trimming left V 8 bases short and J 8 bases short, with 9 bases between. This CDR3 has 10 amino acids. Germline CDR1 and CDR2: SNHLY and FYNNEI. The sample comprised PBMCs or T cells enriched from blood (not recorded which). The origin of this receptor is a man aged 35 to 55 who had recovered from COVID-19. The chain couples TRBV2 to TRBJ1-1, with D tentatively TRBD1 (5 bases). CDR3 nucleotides: TGTGCCAGCGGGCGGGACGAAGCTTTCTTT. Its translation: CASGRDEAFF.